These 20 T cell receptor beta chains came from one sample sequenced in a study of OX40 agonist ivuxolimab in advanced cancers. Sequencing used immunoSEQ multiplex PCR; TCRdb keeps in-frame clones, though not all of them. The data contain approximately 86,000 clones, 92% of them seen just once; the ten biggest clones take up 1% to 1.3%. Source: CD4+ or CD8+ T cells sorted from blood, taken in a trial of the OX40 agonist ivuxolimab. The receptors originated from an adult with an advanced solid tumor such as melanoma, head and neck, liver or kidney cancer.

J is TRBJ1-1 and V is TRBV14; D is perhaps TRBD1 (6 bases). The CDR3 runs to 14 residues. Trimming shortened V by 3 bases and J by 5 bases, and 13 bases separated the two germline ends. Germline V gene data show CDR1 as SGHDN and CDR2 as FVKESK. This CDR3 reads CASSQGGEGTEAFF. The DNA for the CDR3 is TGTGCCAGCAGCCAGGGGGGCGAGGGTACTGAAGCTTTCTTT.

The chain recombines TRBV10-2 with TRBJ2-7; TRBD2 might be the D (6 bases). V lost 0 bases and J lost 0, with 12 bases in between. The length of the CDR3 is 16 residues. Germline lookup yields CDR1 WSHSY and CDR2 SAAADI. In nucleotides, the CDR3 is TGCGCCAGCAGTGAGTCAATGGGACTTGGCTCCTACGAGCAGTACTTC. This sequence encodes CASSESMGLGSYEQYF.

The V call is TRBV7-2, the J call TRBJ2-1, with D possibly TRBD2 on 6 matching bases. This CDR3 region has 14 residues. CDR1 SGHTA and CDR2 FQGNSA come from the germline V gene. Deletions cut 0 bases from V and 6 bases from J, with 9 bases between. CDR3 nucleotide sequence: TGTGCCAGCAGCTTAGCGGCTAGCGCCAATGAGCAGTTCTTC. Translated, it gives CASSLAASANEQFF. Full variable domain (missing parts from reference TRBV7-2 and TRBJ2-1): GAGVSQSPSNKVTEKGKDVELRCDPISGHTALYWYRQSLGQGLEFLIYFQGNSAPDKSGLPSDRFSAERTGGSVSTLTIQRTQQEDSAVYLCASSLAASANEQFFGPGTRLTVL.

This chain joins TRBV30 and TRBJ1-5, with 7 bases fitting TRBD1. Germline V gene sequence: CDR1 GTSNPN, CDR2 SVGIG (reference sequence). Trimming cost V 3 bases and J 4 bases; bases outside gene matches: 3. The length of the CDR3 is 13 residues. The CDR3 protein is CAWRGGQNQPQHF. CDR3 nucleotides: TGTGCCTGGAGAGGGGGCCAAAATCAGCCCCAGCATTTT.

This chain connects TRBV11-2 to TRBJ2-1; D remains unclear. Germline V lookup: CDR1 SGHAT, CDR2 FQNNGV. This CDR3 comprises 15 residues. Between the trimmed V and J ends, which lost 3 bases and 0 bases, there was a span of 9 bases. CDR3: CASSFSSSSYNEQFF. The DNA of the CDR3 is TGTGCCAGCAGCTTCAGTTCCAGCTCCTACAATGAGCAGTTCTTC.

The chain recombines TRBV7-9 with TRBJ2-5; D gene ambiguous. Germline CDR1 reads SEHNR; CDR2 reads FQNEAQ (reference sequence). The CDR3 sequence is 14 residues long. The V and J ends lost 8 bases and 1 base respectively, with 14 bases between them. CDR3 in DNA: TGTGCCAGCTCTTCAGGCGGAATCCAAGAGACCCAGTACTTC. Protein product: CASSSGGIQETQYF.

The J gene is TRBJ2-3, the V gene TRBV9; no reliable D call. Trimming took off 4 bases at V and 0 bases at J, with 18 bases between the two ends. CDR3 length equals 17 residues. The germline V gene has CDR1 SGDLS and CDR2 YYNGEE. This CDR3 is CASSLLRTRTSTDTQYF. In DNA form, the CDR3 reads TGTGCCAGCAGCTTACTCAGAACAAGAACTAGCACAGATACGCAGTATTTT.

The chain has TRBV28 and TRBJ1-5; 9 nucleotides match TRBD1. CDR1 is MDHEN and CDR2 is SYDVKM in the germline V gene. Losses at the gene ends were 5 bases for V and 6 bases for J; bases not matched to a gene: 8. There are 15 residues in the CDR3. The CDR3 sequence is CASSTGQGNTQPQHF. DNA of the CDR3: TGTGCCAGCAGTACCGGACAGGGGAACACTCAGCCCCAGCATTTT.

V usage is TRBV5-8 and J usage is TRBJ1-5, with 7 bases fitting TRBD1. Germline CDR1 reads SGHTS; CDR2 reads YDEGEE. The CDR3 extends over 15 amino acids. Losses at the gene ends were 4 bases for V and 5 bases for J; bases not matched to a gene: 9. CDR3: CASSPTGQVHQPQHF. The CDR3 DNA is TGTGCCAGCAGCCCGACCGGACAGGTTCATCAGCCCCAGCATTTT.

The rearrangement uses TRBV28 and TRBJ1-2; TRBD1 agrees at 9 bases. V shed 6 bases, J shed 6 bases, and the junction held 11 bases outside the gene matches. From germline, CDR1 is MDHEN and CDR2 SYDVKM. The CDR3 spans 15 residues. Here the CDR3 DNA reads TGTGCCAGCAGCTGGACAGGGGCCCGCTTGGATGGCTACACCTTC. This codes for CASSWTGARLDGYTF.

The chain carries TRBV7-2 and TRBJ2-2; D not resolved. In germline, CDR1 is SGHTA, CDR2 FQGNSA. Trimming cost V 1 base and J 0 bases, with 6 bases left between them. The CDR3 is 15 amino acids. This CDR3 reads CASSLGLANTGELFF. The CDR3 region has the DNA TGTGCCAGCAGCTTAGGGCTAGCGAACACCGGGGAGCTGTTTTTT.

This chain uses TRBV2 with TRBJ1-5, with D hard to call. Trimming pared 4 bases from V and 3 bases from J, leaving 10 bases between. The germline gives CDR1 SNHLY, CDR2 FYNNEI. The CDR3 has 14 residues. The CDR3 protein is CASSAGSLNQPQHF. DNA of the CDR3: TGTGCCAGCAGTGCGGGCAGTCTCAATCAGCCCCAGCATTTT.

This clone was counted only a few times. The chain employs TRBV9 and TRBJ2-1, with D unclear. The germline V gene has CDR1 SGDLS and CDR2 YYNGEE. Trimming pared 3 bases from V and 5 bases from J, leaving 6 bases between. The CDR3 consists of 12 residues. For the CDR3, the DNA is TGTGCCAGCAGCGGGTCAAACAATGAGCAGTTCTTC. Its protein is CASSGSNNEQFF.

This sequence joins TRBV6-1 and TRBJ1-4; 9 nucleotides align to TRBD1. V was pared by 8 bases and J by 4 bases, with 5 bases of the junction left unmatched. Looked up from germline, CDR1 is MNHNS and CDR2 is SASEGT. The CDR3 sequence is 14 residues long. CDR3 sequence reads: CASCRGQGNEKLFF. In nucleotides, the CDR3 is TGTGCCAGCTGCCGGGGACAGGGTAATGAAAAACTGTTTTTT.

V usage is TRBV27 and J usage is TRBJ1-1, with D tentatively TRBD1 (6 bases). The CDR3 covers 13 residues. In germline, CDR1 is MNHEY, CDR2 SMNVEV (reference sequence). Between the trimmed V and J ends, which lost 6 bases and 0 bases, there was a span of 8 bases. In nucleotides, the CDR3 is TGTGCCAGCAGCTGGACAGTGAACACTGAAGCTTTCTTT. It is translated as CASSWTVNTEAFF.

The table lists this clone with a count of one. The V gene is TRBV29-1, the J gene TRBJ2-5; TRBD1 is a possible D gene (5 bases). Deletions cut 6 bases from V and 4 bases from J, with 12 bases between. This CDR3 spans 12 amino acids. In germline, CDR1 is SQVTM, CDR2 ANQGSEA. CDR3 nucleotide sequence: TGCAGCGTGCAGGGAACGGGAGAGACCCAGTACTTC. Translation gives CSVQGTGETQYF.

The CDR3 here is CASGQSENQPQHF. The CDR3 DNA reads TGTGCCAGCGGACAGAGCGAGAATCAGCCCCAGCATTTT. The chain recombines TRBV2 with TRBJ1-5; perhaps TRBD1 as D (6 bases). The germline V and J ends were trimmed by 8 bases and 4 bases, with 12 bases remaining between them. Germline assignment: CDR1 SNHLY and CDR2 FYNNEI. CDR3 length equals 13 residues.

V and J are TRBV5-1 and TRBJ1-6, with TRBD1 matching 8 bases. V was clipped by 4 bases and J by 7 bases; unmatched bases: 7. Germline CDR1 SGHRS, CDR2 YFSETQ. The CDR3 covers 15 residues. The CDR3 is CASSLQGGQNSPLHF. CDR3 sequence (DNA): TGCGCCAGCAGCCTACAGGGGGGGCAGAATTCACCCCTCCACTTT.

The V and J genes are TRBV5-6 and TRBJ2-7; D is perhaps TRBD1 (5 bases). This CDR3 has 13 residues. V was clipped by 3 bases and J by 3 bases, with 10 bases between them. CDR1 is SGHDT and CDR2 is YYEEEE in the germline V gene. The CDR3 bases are TGTGCCAGCAGCTGGGGCACAGGCTACGAGCAGTACTTC. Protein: CASSWGTGYEQYF. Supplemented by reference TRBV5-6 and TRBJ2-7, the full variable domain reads DAGVTQSPTHLIKTRGQQVTLRCSPKSGHDTVSWYQQALGQGPQFIFQYYEEEERQRGNFPDRFSGHQFPNYSSELNVNALLLGDSALYLCASSWGTGYEQYFGPGTRLTVT.

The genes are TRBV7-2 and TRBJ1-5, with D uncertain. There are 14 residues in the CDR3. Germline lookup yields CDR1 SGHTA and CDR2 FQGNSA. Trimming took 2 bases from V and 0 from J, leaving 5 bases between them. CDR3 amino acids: CASSLSHSNQPQHF. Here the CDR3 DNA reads TGTGCCAGCAGCTTATCGCATAGCAATCAGCCCCAGCATTTT.